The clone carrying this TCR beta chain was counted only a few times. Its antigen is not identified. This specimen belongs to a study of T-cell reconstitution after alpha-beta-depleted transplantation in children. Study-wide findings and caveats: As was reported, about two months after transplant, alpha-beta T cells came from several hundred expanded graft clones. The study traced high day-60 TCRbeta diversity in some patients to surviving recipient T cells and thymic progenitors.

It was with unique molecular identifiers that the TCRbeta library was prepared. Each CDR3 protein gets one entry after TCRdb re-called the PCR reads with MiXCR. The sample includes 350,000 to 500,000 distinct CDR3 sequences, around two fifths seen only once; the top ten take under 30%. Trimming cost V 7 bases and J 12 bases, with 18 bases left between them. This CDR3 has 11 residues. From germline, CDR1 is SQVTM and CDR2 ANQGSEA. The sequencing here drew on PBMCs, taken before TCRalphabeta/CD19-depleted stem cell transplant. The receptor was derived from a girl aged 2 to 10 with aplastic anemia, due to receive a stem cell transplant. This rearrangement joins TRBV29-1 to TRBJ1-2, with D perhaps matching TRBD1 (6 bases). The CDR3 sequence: CSDTNGGPNTF. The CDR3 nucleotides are TGCAGCGACACCAACGGGGGGCCAAACACCTTC.